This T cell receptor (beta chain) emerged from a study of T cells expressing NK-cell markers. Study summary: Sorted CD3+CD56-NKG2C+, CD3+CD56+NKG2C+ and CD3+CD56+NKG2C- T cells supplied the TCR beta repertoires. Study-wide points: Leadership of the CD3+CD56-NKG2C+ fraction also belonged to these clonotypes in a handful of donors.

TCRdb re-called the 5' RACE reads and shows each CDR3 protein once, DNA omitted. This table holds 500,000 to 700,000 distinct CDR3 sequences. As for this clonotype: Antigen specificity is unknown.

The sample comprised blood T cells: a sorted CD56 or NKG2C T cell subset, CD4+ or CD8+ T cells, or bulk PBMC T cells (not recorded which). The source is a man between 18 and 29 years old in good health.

The CDR3: CASTPGYNEQFF. This chain uses TRBV2 with TRBJ2-1. The CDR3 runs to 12 residues. Germline V lookup: CDR1 SNHLY, CDR2 FYNNEI.